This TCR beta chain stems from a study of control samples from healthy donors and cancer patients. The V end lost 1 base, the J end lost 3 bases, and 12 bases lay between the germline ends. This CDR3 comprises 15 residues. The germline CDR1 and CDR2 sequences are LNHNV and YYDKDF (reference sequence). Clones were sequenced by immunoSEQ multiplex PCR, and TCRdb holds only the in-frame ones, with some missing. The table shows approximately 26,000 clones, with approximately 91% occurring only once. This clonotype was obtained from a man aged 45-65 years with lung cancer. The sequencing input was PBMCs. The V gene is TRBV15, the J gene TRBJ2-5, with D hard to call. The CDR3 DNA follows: TGTGCCACCAGCAGAGCTTCGATAGGGAAAGAGACCCAGTACTTC. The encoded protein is CATSRASIGKETQYF.